This passage covers 8 T cell receptor beta chains from one sample sequenced in a study of cytomegalovirus exposure and HLA in healthy donors. Amplification used 60 Vbeta primers and 13 Jbeta primers. Generated by immunoSEQ multiplex PCR, the TCRdb table keeps only in-frame clones and is missing some. There are 110,000 to 150,000 clones in the sample; roughly 75% occur only once, and 2.5% to 3.5% lies in the top ten. The sequenced sample consisted of PBMCs. Every receptor here comes from a female donor in good health and CMV-seronegative.

This rearrangement joins TRBV9 to TRBJ1-1; D is perhaps TRBD1 (6 bases). The CDR3 has 14 amino acids. Trimming stripped 4 bases from V and 0 bases from J, with 10 bases between. Looked up from germline, CDR1 is SGDLS and CDR2 is YYNGEE. The CDR3 region is CASSRTGMNTEAFF. CDR3 DNA sequence: TGTGCCAGCAGCCGCACAGGGATGAACACTGAAGCTTTCTTT.

This chain connects TRBV7-9 to TRBJ1-1; no clear D gene. CDR3 length: 12 residues. Trimming shortened V by 5 bases and J by 9 bases, and 13 bases separated the two germline ends. In germline, CDR1 is SEHNR, CDR2 FQNEAQ (reference sequence). CDR3 DNA sequence: TGTGCCAGCAGCAACTTCAACGGTAAAGCTTTCTTT. Translated, it gives CASSNFNGKAFF.

CDR3 coding DNA: TGTGCCAGCAGTCCGGGACAGGGGAGCCGGGAGACCCAGTACTTC. It yields the protein CASSPGQGSRETQYF. The chain couples TRBV27 to TRBJ2-5, with 10 bases lining up with TRBD1. Germline CDR1 reads MNHEY; CDR2 reads SMNVEV (reference sequence). The CDR3 runs 15 residues. J lost 5 bases, V lost 5 bases, and 8 bases had no gene match.

This clone showed up just a few times. The J gene is TRBJ2-2, the V gene TRBV2; no clear D. The CDR3 covers 14 residues. The ends were cut back, 4 bases at V and 0 bases at J, with 6 bases in the middle. CDR1 SNHLY and CDR2 FYNNEI come from the germline V gene. CDR3 nucleotide sequence: TGTGCCAGCAGTGGTATTTCGAACACCGGGGAGCTGTTTTTT. Encoded protein: CASSGISNTGELFF.

As for this clone: The junction departs from the called germline gene at one end, perhaps through a read error. V gene TRBV28 combines with J gene TRBJ1-2; D is ambiguous. The germline V gene encodes CDR1 MDHEN and CDR2 SYDVKM. This CDR3 comprises 13 residues. CDR3 coding DNA: TGTGCCAGCAGTCCACAGTTCCAATCTGGCTACCCCTTC. It yields the protein CASSPQFQSGYPF.

This clone was detected once. The chain links TRBV18 to TRBJ1-5; possible D gene TRBD1, 6 bases. This CDR3 spans 14 amino acids. CDR1 KGHSH and CDR2 LQKENI come from the germline V gene. The V gene lost 2 bases and the J gene lost 4 bases, with 9 bases spanning the gap. CDR3 sequence: CASSPSGQNQPQHF. The CDR3 region has the DNA TGTGCCAGCTCACCATCGGGACAAAATCAGCCCCAGCATTTT.

The rearrangement joins TRBV9 to TRBJ1-6; TRBD1 aligns across 8 bases. The trim removed 3 bases at V and 7 bases at J, leaving 0 bases unmatched. The CDR3 is 13 residues long. The germline V gene has CDR1 SGDLS and CDR2 YYNGEE. The CDR3 spells CASSDRGNSPLHF. The CDR3 DNA reads as TGTGCCAGCAGCGACAGGGGGAATTCACCCCTCCACTTT.

This clone was detected a few times. V gene TRBV6-6 combines with J gene TRBJ1-6; D is undetermined. Per germline, CDR1 MNHNY and CDR2 SVGAGI (reference sequence). The ends were cut back, 6 bases at V and 10 bases at J, with 7 bases in the middle. The CDR3 is 11 amino acids. The CDR3 here is CASSRQSPLHF. The CDR3 DNA reads TGTGCCAGCAGCCGCCAGTCACCCCTCCACTTT.